This record looks at one T cell receptor (beta chain) sequence and its context. Its cognate antigen is unknown. This record comes from a study of cytomegalovirus exposure and HLA in healthy donors. CDR1 SEHNR and CDR2 FQNEAQ come from the germline V gene (reference sequence). There are 15 residues in the CDR3. J lost 8 bases, V lost 6 bases, and 10 bases had no gene match. The PCR ran on 60 Vbeta and 13 Jbeta primers. Per the original methods: Counted up in a later analysis, unique TCR beta chains came to 65 million to 100 million, with around 11 million shared. The assay was immunoSEQ multiplex PCR, and TCRdb's table has in-frame clones only and misses some. V and J calls plus clone size are reproduced from that table; the DNA served to infer D and trimming. The data contain fewer than 140,000 clones, roughly four fifths of them singletons. The study, taken as a whole, reports: The authors assumed roughly uniform sequencing depth across donors for presence/absence analyses. A later analysis showed TCR association rates differing by HLA locus, peaking at DRB1 and lowest at HLA-C. A reported reduction in N-insertions relative to the roughly 640-donor mean was seen in an Asian-associated ancestry cluster in a later analysis.

What was sequenced was PBMCs. J is TRBJ1-4 and V is TRBV7-9; TRBD1 aligns across 9 bases. The sequence came from a man aged 45 to 65 in good health and CMV-seronegative. The CDR3 DNA reads as TGTGCCAGCAGTTTCGGACAGGGGAGGCAGGAAAAACTGTTTTTT. It yields the protein CASSFGQGRQEKLFF. Full variable domain (missing parts from reference TRBV7-9 and TRBJ1-4): DTGVSQNPRHKITKRGQNVTFRCDPISEHNRLYWYRQTLGQGPEFLTYFQNEAQLEKSRLLSDRFSAERPKGSFSTLEIQRTEQGDSAMYLCASSFGQGRQEKLFFGSGTQLSVL.